Presented here are 14 T cell receptor beta chains from one specimen sequenced in a study of monozygotic twins with inflammatory bowel disease. From its re-call of the 5' RACE reads, TCRdb lists each CDR3 protein once, without DNA. Found here are around 380,000 distinct CDR3 sequences; the top ten clones hold less than 2.5%. The sequenced sample was blood. The receptors stem from a human donor with ulcerative colitis or Crohn's disease, or a healthy co-twin of an affected twin (not recorded which).

The chain combines TRBV20-1 with TRBJ1-6; TCRdb selects TRBD1, and the lack of DNA leaves this call unchecked. CDR1 is DFQATT and CDR2 is SNEGSKA in the germline V gene (reference sequence). The CDR3 has 15 residues. CDR3 residues: CSARDLRQGTSPLHF.

J is TRBJ2-7 and V is TRBV7-2; TCRdb selects TRBD2, and the lack of DNA leaves this call unchecked. The V gene's germline CDR1 is SGHTA and CDR2 FQGNSA. This CDR3 contains 13 residues. The CDR3 is CASSPGPQYEQYF. Complete variable domain (other parts from reference TRBV7-2 and TRBJ2-7): GAGVSQSPSNKVTEKGKDVELRCDPISGHTALYWYRQSLGQGLEFLIYFQGNSAPDKSGLPSDRFSAERTGGSVSTLTIQRTQQEDSAVYLCASSPGPQYEQYFGPGTRLTVT.

The chain combines TRBV20-1 with TRBJ2-6; TCRdb outputs TRBD1, but without DNA this stays unchecked. The CDR3 consists of 16 residues. Germline values: CDR1 DFQATT, CDR2 SNEGSKA (reference sequence). CDR3: CSAPGQGALRANVLTF.

V is TRBV7-9 and J is TRBJ1-4; TCRdb picks TRBD1, but there is no DNA to check that call. The CDR3 is 15 amino acids. Germline loops: CDR1 SEHNR, CDR2 FQNEAQ (reference sequence). The CDR3 loop reads CASSTDISTNEKLFF. The full variable domain, completed using reference TRBV7-9 and TRBJ1-4, is DTGVSQNPRHKITKRGQNVTFRCDPISEHNRLYWYRQTLGQGPEFLTYFQNEAQLEKSRLLSDRFSAERPKGSFSTLEIQRTEQGDSAMYLCASSTDISTNEKLFFGSGTQLSVL.

V gene TRBV29-1 combines with J gene TRBJ1-5; the TRBD1 assignment by TCRdb is unverifiable without DNA. The CDR3 has 14 residues. In germline, CDR1 is SQVTM, CDR2 ANQGSEA. CDR3: CSVGVGGVGQPQHF.

V is TRBV5-1 and J is TRBJ2-1; the TCRdb call, TRBD1, lacks DNA for checking. Germline loops: CDR1 SGHRS, CDR2 YFSETQ. The CDR3 runs to 15 residues. The CDR3 loop is CASSPRGTDYNEQFF.

The chain carries TRBV7-9 and TRBJ1-1; TCRdb reports TRBD1, a call that lacks DNA to check it against. The germline gives CDR1 SEHNR, CDR2 FQNEAQ (reference sequence). The length of the CDR3 is 15 residues. CDR3 sequence reads: CASSIIRGRGPEAFF.

CDR3 loop: CASSLNAGRRGFF. The rearrangement uses TRBV12-3 or TRBV12-4 and TRBJ1-1. The CDR3 contains 13 residues.

CDR3 residues: CASSPPSAGGNTGELFF. This rearrangement joins TRBV18 to TRBJ2-2; TCRdb's D call of TRBD2 is untestable without DNA. The CDR3 is 17 amino acids. Germline assignment: CDR1 KGHSH and CDR2 LQKENI.

The chain carries TRBV20-1 and TRBJ2-7; the D gene TCRdb calls, TRBD2, cannot be checked with no DNA. This CDR3 contains 14 residues. Germline CDR1 reads DFQATT; CDR2 reads SNEGSKA (reference sequence). The chain's CDR3 is CSAIDRAENYEQYF.

The V gene is TRBV11-2, the J gene TRBJ2-1; TCRdb names TRBD1, which stays unverified in the absence of DNA. CDR3 size: 15 residues. Germline CDR1 is SGHAT and CDR2 is FQNNGV. The CDR3 sequence: CASSLGQGFINEQFF.

CDR3 sequence reads: CASSLPRRGGNEQYF. The chain uses TRBV5-1 and TRBJ2-7; the TCRdb D gene call, TRBD2, has no DNA to confirm it. CDR1 and CDR2 from the germline V gene are SGHRS and YFSETQ. This CDR3 comprises 15 residues.

The chain uses TRBV11-2 and TRBJ1-1. CDR3 length equals 13 residues. Per the germline V gene, CDR1 is SGHAT and CDR2 is FQNNGV. CDR3: CASSYTRTTEAFF.

This chain connects TRBV24-1 to TRBJ2-1. CDR3 size: 12 residues. From germline, CDR1 is KGHDR and CDR2 SFDVKD. The CDR3 spells CATSENPNEQFF.